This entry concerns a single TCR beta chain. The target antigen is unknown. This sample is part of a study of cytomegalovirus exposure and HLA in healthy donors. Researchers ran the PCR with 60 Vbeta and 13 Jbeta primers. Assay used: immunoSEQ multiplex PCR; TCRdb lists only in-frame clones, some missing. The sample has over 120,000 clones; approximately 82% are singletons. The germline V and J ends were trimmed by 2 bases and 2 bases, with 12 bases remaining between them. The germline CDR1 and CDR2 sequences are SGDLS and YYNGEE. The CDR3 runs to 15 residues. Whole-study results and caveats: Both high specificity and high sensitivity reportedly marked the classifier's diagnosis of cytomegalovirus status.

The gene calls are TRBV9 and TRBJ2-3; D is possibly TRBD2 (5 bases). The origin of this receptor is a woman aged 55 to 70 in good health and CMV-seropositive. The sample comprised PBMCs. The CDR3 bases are TGTGCCAGCAGCGTCGGACTGGAAACCACAGATACGCAGTATTTT. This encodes CASSVGLETTDTQYF.